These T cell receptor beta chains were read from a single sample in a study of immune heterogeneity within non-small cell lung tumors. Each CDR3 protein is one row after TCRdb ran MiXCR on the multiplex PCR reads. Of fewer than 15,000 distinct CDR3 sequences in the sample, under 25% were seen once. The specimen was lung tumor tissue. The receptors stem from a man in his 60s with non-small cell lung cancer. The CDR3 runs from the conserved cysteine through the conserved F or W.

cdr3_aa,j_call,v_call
CAISKQPTGTGASNEQFF,TRBJ2-1,TRBV7-9
CASSDPRDSQYGYTF,TRBJ1-2,TRBV6-1
CASRGQETAGNTIYF,TRBJ1-3,TRBV6-1
CASRLAARGNQPQHF,TRBJ1-5,TRBV2
CASSSSGVPYEQYF,TRBJ2-7,TRBV19
CASRERDRGGEQYF,TRBJ2-7,TRBV6-1
CASSRDLSTEAFF,TRBJ1-1,TRBV7-3
CASSLRQGINTEAFF,TRBJ1-1,TRBV27
CASSYATSWTGLSSYNSPLHF,TRBJ1-6,TRBV6-9
CASSEEVWGLAGEETQYF,TRBJ2-5,TRBV6-1
CATSREGLRSGELFF,TRBJ2-2,TRBV15
CASSVEMQSNEQYF,TRBJ2-7,TRBV9
CASRGGSYNEQFF,TRBJ2-1,TRBV27
CASGGDYEQYF,TRBJ2-7,TRBV2
CASTLTGGRGYNEQFF,TRBJ2-1,TRBV19
CSASAPGDYEQYF,TRBJ2-7,TRBV20-1
CASTQDRAGEQYF,TRBJ2-7,TRBV12-3/TRBV12-4
CSARVAGLSNEQFF,TRBJ2-1,TRBV20-1
CASSLSGTGGAEHYF,TRBJ2-7,TRBV6-1
CASTLLAGVRNEQFF,TRBJ2-1,TRBV6-1
CASSGGTGNTGELFF,TRBJ2-2,TRBV10-1
CATSRDSSGYEQYF,TRBJ2-7,TRBV15
CASKFPGSNYGYTF,TRBJ1-2,TRBV19
CASSLGLAEPYEQYF,TRBJ2-7,TRBV4-1
CATSDRASIRNEQYF,TRBJ2-7,TRBV24-1
CATSDTRGVETQYF,TRBJ2-5,TRBV24-1
CASSFVSGRAGGTDTQYF,TRBJ2-3,TRBV28
CVSSLDGYTGELFF,TRBJ2-2,TRBV11-2
CSVGLWTETQYF,TRBJ2-5,TRBV29-1
CASGSQFF,-,TRBV9
CASSSGTGGEQYF,TRBJ2-7,TRBV7-3
CASSPDRGSGKAFF,TRBJ1-1,TRBV7-8
CASSLAGTYNEQFF,TRBJ2-1,TRBV11-3
CASTQENYGYTF,TRBJ1-2,TRBV2
CASSPGLGGTDTQYF,TRBJ2-3,TRBV7-9
CASSRTGLGFYEQYF,TRBJ2-7,TRBV11-3
CASSQVLWDGSSYEQYF,TRBJ2-7,TRBV4-2
CATREGGNYGYTF,TRBJ1-2,TRBV15
CASSPPLWTGGLNTGELFF,TRBJ2-2,TRBV9
CSATDLAGGRDNEQFF,TRBJ2-1,TRBV20-1